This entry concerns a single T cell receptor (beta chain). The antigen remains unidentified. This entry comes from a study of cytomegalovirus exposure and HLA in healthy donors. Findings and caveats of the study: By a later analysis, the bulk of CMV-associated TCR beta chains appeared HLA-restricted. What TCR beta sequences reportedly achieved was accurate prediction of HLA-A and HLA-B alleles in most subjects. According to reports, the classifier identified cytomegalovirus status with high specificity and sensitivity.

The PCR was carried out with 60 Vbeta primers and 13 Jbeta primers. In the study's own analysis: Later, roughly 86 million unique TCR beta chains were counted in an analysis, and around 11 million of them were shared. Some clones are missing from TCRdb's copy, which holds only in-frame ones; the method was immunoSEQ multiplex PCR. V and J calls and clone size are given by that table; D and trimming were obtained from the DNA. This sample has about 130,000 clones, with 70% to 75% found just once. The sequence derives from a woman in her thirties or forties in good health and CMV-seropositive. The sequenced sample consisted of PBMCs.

The CDR3 bases are TGTTCGGTAGCGGTGGGCACAGATACGCAGTATTTT. It is translated as CSVAVGTDTQYF. The chain employs TRBV30 and TRBJ2-3; D may be TRBD2 (6 bases). The CDR3 is 12 residues long. Germline V lookup: CDR1 GTSNPN, CDR2 SVGIG (reference sequence).